This TCR beta chain was observed in a study of immune evolution from preneoplasia to lung adenocarcinoma. Study-level information: HLA loss of heterozygosity: around 6.5% AIS, about 15% MIA, over 30% ADC, none AAH.

Study-level results: Normal lung had the highest top T cell clone frequencies.

The assay was immunoSEQ multiplex PCR, and TCRdb's table has in-frame clones only and misses some. The table has under 45,000 clones, roughly 80% seen once. The table lists this clone with a few counts. Its specificity is unknown. Germline CDR1 and CDR2: MRHNA and SNTAGT. The CDR3 length is 17 residues. V trimming: 3 bases; J trimming: 7 bases; junction bases outside the gene matches: 11. Premalignant or tumor cells were enriched by macro-dissection after pathologic assessment. The sequence derives from a person in their 60s with lung adenocarcinoma. The rearrangement joins TRBV6-4 to TRBJ2-2; 10 bases map to TRBD1. Sequencing was done on a sample of FFPE invasive lung adenocarcinoma tissue. The CDR3 region has the DNA TGTGCCAGCAGTGAATCAGGAGGGACAGGGGCCGGCGGGGAGCTGTTTTTT. Its protein is CASSESGGTGAGGELFF.